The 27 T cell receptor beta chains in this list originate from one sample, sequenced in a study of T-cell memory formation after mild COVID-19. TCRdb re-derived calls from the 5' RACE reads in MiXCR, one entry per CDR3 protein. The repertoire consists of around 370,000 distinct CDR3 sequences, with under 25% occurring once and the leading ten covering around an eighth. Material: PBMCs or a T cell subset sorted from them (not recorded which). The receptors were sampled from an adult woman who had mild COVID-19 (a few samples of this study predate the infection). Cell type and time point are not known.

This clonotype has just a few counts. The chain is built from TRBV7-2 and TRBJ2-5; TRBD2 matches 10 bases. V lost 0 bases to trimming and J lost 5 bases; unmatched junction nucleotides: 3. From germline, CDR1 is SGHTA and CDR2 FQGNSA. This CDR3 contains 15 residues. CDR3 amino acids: CASSLAGSGRETQYF. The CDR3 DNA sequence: TGTGCCAGCAGCTTAGCCGGTAGCGGGAGGGAGACCCAGTACTTC.

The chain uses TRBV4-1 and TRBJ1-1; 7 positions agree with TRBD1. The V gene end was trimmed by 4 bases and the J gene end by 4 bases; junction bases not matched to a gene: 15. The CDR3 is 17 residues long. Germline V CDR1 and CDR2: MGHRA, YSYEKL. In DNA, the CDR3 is TGCGCCAGCAGCCCCCCTTTCGGCACAGGGGTGGGCACTGAAGCTTTCTTT. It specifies CASSPPFGTGVGTEAFF.

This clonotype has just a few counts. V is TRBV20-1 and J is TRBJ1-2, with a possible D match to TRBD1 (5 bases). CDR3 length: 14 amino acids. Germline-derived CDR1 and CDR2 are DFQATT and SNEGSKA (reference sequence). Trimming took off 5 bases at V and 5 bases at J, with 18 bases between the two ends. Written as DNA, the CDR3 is TGCAGTGCTTCCGGGGCCGGGGAGATATATGGCTACACCTTC. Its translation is CSASGAGEIYGYTF.

CDR3: CATSRDSSYEQYF. CDR3 bases: TGTGCCACCAGCAGAGACAGTTCCTACGAGCAGTACTTC. The rearrangement joins TRBV15 to TRBJ2-7; D remains unclear. Germline lookup yields CDR1 LNHNV and CDR2 YYDKDF (reference sequence). The CDR3 has 13 residues. Trimming left V 0 bases short and J 1 base short, with 4 bases between.

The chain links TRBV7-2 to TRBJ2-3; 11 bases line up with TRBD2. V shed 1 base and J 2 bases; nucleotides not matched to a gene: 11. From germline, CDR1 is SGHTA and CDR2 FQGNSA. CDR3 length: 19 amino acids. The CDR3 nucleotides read TGTGCCAGCAGCTTAGTACTAGCGGGAGTGCTAGGGACCACAGATACGCAGTATTTT. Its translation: CASSLVLAGVLGTTDTQYF.

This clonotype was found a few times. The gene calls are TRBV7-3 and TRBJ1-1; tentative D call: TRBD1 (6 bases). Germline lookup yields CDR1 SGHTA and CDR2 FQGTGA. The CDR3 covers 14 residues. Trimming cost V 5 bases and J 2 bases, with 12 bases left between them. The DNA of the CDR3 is TGTGCCAGCAGCGCCGACGGGGGCAACACTGAAGCTTTCTTT. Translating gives CASSADGGNTEAFF. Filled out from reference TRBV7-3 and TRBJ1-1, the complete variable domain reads GAGVSQTPSNKVTEKGKYVELRCDPISGHTALYWYRQSLGQGPEFLIYFQGTGAADDSGLPNDRFFAVRPEGSVSTLKIQRTERGDSAVYLCASSADGGNTEAFFGQGTRLTVV.

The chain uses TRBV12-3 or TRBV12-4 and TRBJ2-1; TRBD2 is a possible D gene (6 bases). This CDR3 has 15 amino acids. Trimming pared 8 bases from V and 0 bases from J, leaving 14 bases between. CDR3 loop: CASLLGGSSYNEQFF. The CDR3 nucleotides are TGTGCCAGCCTCCTCGGAGGGTCCTCCTACAATGAGCAGTTCTTC.

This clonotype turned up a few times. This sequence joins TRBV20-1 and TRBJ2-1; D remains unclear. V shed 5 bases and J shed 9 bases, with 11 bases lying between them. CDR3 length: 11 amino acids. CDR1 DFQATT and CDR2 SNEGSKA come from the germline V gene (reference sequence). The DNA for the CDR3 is TGCAGTGCTCCCACTCGCGGTGAGCAGTTCTTC. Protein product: CSAPTRGEQFF.

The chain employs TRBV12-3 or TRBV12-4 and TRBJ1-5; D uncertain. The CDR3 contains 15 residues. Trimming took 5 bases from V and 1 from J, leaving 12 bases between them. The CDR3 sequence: CASSLNLGSNQPQHF. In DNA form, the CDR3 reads TGTGCCAGCAGTCTAAACCTAGGGAGCAATCAGCCCCAGCATTTT.

The CDR3 DNA is TGCGCCAGCAGCTTGGGTGGAGGGGGTTTGAGGCGCAATCAGCCCCAGCATTTT. Translated: CASSLGGGGLRRNQPQHF. The chain employs TRBV5-1 and TRBJ1-5; D is perhaps TRBD1 (6 bases). There are 18 residues in the CDR3. Germline CDR1 and CDR2: SGHRS and YFSETQ. V lost 0 bases to trimming and J lost 2 bases, with 18 bases between them.

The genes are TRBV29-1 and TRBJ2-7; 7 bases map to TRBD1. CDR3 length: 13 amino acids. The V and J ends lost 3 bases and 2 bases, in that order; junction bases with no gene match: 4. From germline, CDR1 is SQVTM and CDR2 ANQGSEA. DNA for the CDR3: TGCAGCGTTGACGGGACAGTACCCTACGAGCAGTACTTC. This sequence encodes CSVDGTVPYEQYF.

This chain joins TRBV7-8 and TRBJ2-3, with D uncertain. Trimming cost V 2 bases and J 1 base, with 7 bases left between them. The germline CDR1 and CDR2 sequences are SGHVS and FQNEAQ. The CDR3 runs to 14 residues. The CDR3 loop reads CASSLIRRTDTQYF. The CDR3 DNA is TGTGCCAGCAGCTTAATCCGGCGCACAGATACGCAGTATTTT.

CDR3 amino acids: CASSFKGKLFF. The CDR3 nucleotides are TGTGCCAGCAGCTTCAAGGGAAAACTGTTTTTT. The chain joins TRBV7-9 to TRBJ1-4; D call uncertain. V was clipped by 3 bases and J by 10 bases, with 6 bases between them. The germline V gene has CDR1 SEHNR and CDR2 FQNEAQ (reference sequence). The CDR3 length is 11 residues.

CDR3 nucleotides: TGTGCCAGCAGCTTGGCGGCCGGGTCTCAGTTCTTC. Translated: CASSLAAGSQFF. This sequence joins TRBV5-6 and TRBJ2-1; D gene unclear. This CDR3 spans 12 amino acids. Germline V gene data show CDR1 as SGHDT and CDR2 as YYEEEE. Between the trimmed V and J ends, which lost 0 bases and 13 bases, there was a span of 11 bases.

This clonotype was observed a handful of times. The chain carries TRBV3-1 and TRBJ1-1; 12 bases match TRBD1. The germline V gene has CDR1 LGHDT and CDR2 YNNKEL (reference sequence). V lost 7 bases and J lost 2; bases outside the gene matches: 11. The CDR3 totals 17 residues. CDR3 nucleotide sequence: TGTGCCAGCACCCGGAGGGGACAGGGGGCTTTTAACACTGAAGCTTTCTTT. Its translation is CASTRRGQGAFNTEAFF.

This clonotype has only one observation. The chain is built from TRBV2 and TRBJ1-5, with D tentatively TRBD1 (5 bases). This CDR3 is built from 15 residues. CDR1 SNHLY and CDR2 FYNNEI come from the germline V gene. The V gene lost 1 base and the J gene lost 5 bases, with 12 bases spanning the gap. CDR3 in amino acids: CASSEGQGRYQPQHF. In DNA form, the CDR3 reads TGTGCCAGCAGTGAAGGGCAGGGTAGGTATCAGCCCCAGCATTTT.

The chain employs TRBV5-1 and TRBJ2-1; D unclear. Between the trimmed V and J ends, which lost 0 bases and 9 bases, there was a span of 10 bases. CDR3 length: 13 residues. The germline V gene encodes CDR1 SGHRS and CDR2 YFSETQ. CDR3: CASSLGPPSEQFF. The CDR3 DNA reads TGCGCCAGCAGCTTGGGGCCACCCAGTGAGCAGTTCTTC.

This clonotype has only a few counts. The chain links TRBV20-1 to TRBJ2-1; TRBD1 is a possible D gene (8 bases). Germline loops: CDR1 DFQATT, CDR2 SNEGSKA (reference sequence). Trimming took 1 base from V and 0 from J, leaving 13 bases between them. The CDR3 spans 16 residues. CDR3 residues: CSARAGGGSSYNEQFF. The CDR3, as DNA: TGCAGTGCTAGAGCAGGGGGCGGGAGCTCCTACAATGAGCAGTTCTTC.

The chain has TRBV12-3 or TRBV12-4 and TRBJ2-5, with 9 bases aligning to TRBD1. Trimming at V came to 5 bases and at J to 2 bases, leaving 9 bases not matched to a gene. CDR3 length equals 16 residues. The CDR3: CASSRRPGQGQETQYF. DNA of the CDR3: TGTGCCAGCAGTCGTCGACCGGGACAGGGTCAAGAGACCCAGTACTTC.

CDR3 loop: CASSLRAADTQYF. The CDR3 nucleotides read TGTGCCAGCAGCTTAAGGGCAGCAGATACGCAGTATTTT. The V gene is TRBV7-9, the J gene TRBJ2-3, with unresolved D. Trimming shortened V by 2 bases and J by 4 bases, and 7 bases separated the two germline ends. The CDR3 consists of 13 residues. Germline V gene sequence: CDR1 SEHNR, CDR2 FQNEAQ (reference sequence).

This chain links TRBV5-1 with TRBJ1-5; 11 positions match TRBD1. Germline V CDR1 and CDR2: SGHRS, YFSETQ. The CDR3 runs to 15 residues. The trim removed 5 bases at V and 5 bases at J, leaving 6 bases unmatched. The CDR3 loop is CASRSGTGGYQPQHF. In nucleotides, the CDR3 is TGCGCCAGCAGGTCCGGGACAGGGGGATATCAGCCCCAGCATTTT.

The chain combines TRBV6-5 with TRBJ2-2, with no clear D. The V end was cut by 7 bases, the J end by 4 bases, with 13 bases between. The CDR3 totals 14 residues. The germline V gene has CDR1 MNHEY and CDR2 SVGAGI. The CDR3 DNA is TGTGCCAGCACTCGGGCTTCAGCCACCGGGGAGCTGTTTTTT. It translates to CASTRASATGELFF.

The CDR3 sequence: CASSLKALAPPLLAGGLNTGELFF. The DNA of the CDR3 is TGCGCCAGCAGCTTGAAAGCCTTGGCTCCCCCGTTACTAGCGGGGGGGCTAAACACCGGGGAGCTGTTTTTT. The genes are TRBV5-1 and TRBJ2-2; 13 bases align to TRBD2. The CDR3 has 24 amino acids. J was trimmed by 2 bases and V by 1 base; bases with no gene match: 23. The germline V gene encodes CDR1 SGHRS and CDR2 YFSETQ.

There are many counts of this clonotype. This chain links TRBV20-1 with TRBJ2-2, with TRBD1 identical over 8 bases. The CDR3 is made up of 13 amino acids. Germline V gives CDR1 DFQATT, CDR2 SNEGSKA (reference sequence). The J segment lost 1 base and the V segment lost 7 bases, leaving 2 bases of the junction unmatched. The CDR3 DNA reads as TGCAGTGGCGGGACAGGGAACACCGGGGAGCTGTTTTTT. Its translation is CSGGTGNTGELFF.

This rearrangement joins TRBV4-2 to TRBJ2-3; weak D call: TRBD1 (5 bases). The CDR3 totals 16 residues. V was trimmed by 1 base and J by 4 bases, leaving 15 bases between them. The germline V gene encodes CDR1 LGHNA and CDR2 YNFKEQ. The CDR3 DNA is TGTGCCAGCAGCCAAGTAATCGGGCAGGGCGCAGATACGCAGTATTTT. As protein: CASSQVIGQGADTQYF.

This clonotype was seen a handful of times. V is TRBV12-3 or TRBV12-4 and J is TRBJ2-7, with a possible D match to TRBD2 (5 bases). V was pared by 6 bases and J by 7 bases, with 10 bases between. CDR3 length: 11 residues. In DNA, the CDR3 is TGTGCCAGCAGCCGAAGCGGAGAGCAGTACTTC. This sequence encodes CASSRSGEQYF.

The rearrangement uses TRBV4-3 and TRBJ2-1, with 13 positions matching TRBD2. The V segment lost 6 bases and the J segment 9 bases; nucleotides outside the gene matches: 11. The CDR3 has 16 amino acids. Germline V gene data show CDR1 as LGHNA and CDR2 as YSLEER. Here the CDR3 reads CASSHGLAGDLGEQFF. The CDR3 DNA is TGCGCCAGCAGTCACGGACTAGCGGGAGATTTAGGTGAGCAGTTCTTC.